This is a list of T cell receptor beta chains from one sample in a study of control samples from healthy donors and cancer patients. Assay: immunoSEQ multiplex PCR; the TCRdb copy retains only in-frame clones and omits some. The table has more than 95,000 clones, more than 85% seen once. The sequencing sample was made of blood. These receptors all stem from a man aged 25-45 years in good health. CDR3s include the opening cysteine and the closing phenylalanine or tryptophan. D genes are given only for firm matches. Part of the rows lack a size; the others show once, few, many or a class for expanded clones.

.,TRBJ1-2,.,TRBV27,CASSPGDYGYTF,TGTGCCAGCAGCCCAGGGGACTATGGCTACACCTTC
.,TRBJ1-1,TRBD1,TRBV11-2,CASSSRQGSSTEAFF,TGTGCCAGCAGCTCCCGACAGGGAAGTAGCACTGAAGCTTTCTTT
.,TRBJ1-2,.,TRBV19,CASGGIDGYTF,TGTGCCAGTGGAGGGATAGACGGCTACACCTTC
.,TRBJ1-2,.,TRBV12-3/TRBV12-4,CASSLGGNYGYTF,TGTGCCAGCAGTTTAGGCGGAAACTATGGCTACACCTTC
.,TRBJ1-1,.,TRBV18,CASSPPTGSIVAEAFF,TGTGCCAGCTCACCACCAACTGGGAGTATAGTCGCTGAAGCTTTCTTT
.,TRBJ2-2,.,TRBV15,CATSRPGLSGTGELFF,TGTGCCACCAGCAGACCGGGACTTTCCGGCACCGGGGAGCTGTTTTTT
.,TRBJ1-1,.,TRBV6-1,CASSEVRGRGAEAFF,TGTGCCAGCAGTGAAGTGAGGGGGAGAGGAGCTGAAGCTTTCTTT
.,TRBJ2-6,TRBD2,TRBV4-2,CASSQPTSGGSGANVLTF,TGTGCCAGCAGCCAACCGACTAGCGGGGGCTCCGGGGCCAACGTCCTGACTTTC
once,TRBJ1-2,.,TRBV11-2,CASSPGGGLYGYTF,TGTGCCAGCAGCCCCGGGGGGGGGCTCTATGGCTACACCTTC
.,TRBJ2-3,.,TRBV12-3/TRBV12-4,CASSVTDTQYF,TGTGCCAGCAGTGTGACAGATACGCAGTATTTT
.,TRBJ1-5,.,TRBV18,CASSRQTDHVSNQPQHF,TGTGCCAGCTCACGTCAAACAGATCATGTCAGTAATCAGCCCCAGCATTTT
once,TRBJ2-2,TRBD1,TRBV5-4,CASSNLITGGSRTGELFF,TGTGCCAGCAGCAACCTAATAACAGGGGGGAGTCGAACCGGGGAGCTGTTTTTT
once,TRBJ1-5,.,TRBV28,CASSLVSPAGNQPQHF,TGTGCCAGCAGTTTGGTATCTCCCGCGGGCAATCAGCCCCAGCATTTT
.,TRBJ1-4,.,TRBV3-1/TRBV3-2,CASSPDAGLGDEKLFF,TGTGCCAGCAGCCCCGACGCAGGCCTCGGGGATGAAAAACTGTTTTTT
once,TRBJ1-5,TRBD1,TRBV27,CASSLSRQGDQPQHF,TGTGCCAGCAGTTTATCGAGACAGGGCGATCAGCCCCAGCATTTT
.,TRBJ2-2,.,TRBV3-1/TRBV3-2,CASSQNRGGSPGELFF,TGTGCCAGCAGCCAAAACAGGGGAGGTTCTCCGGGGGAGCTGTTTTTT
.,TRBJ2-1,.,TRBV7-6,CASSLEASGAYYNEQFF,TGTGCCAGCAGCTTAGAAGCCTCGGGGGCTTACTACAATGAGCAGTTCTTC
.,TRBJ2-1,.,TRBV7-3,CASSLTFASTYNEQFF,TGTGCCAGCAGCTTAACGTTTGCCAGCACCTACAATGAGCAGTTCTTC
.,TRBJ2-2,.,TRBV27,CASKVANTGELFF,TGTGCATCCAAGGTGGCGAACACCGGGGAGCTGTTTTTT
.,TRBJ2-3,.,TRBV13,CASSLVGAFGAGSTDTQYF,TGTGCCAGCAGCTTAGTGGGAGCGTTCGGGGCGGGGAGCACAGATACGCAGTATTTT
once,TRBJ2-1,TRBD2,TRBV19,CASSITSGGGLEQFF,TGTGCCAGTAGTATAACTAGCGGGGGGGGACTAGAGCAGTTCTTC
.,TRBJ1-2,.,TRBV5-5,CASSLEGSYGYTF,TGTGCCAGCAGCTTGGAGGGTTCCTATGGCTACACCTTC
.,TRBJ1-4,.,TRBV15,CATSRDRGAEKLFF,TGTGCCACCAGCAGAGATAGGGGGGCTGAAAAACTGTTTTTT
.,TRBJ2-2,TRBD2,TRBV25-1,CASSEFGHGGTGELFF,TGTGCCAGCAGTGAATTTGGGCACGGGGGGACCGGGGAGCTGTTTTTT
.,TRBJ1-3,TRBD1,TRBV5-4,CASSPDRALNTIYF,TGTGCCAGCAGCCCTGACAGGGCCCTAAACACCATATATTTT
.,TRBJ2-5,.,TRBV3-1/TRBV3-2,CASSQDSVGKTQYF,TGTGCCAGCAGCCAAGATTCCGTCGGAAAGACCCAGTACTTC
.,TRBJ1-4,.,TRBV7-9,CASSYTGSSNEKLFF,TGTGCCAGCAGCTACACAGGTTCATCTAATGAAAAACTGTTTTTT
.,TRBJ1-3,.,TRBV11-2,CASTDRLVSGNTIYF,TGTGCCAGCACCGACCGATTGGTCTCTGGAAACACCATATATTTT
.,TRBJ2-3,TRBD1,TRBV10-3,CATEQGRGSTDTQYF,TGTGCCACCGAACAGGGGAGAGGGAGCACAGATACGCAGTATTTT
.,TRBJ2-3,.,TRBV6-5,CASSNDAVGSDTQYF,TGTGCCAGCAGCAACGACGCCGTTGGGTCAGATACGCAGTATTTT
.,TRBJ1-1,.,TRBV10-2,CASSETGNTEAFF,TGCGCCAGCAGCGAGACAGGGAACACTGAAGCTTTCTTT
.,TRBJ2-3,.,TRBV6-5,CASRTDTQYF,TGTGCCAGCAGAACAGATACGCAGTATTTT
once,TRBJ1-1,.,TRBV3-1/TRBV3-2,CASSLGTPRNTEAFF,TGTGCCAGCAGCCTAGGGACCCCGAGGAACACTGAAGCTTTCTTT